This passage covers 22 T cell receptor beta chains from one sample sequenced in a study of OX40 agonist ivuxolimab in advanced cancers. Libraries were prepared through the immunoSEQ multiplex PCR assay. The source is immuneACCESS, and TCRdb retained only in-frame sequences with V and J called. Part of the clones is not carried over; for the studies checked, unresolved V genes explain less than half of this, and the remainder is unexplained. The sample yields about 70,000 clones; around 90% were counted once. The ten largest clones capture approximately 8% of the sample. Sequenced here: CD4+ or CD8+ T cells sorted from blood, sampled in a trial of the OX40 agonist ivuxolimab. Every receptor here comes from an adult with an advanced solid tumor such as melanoma, head and neck, liver or kidney cancer.

The chain carries TRBV10-3 and TRBJ1-2; D ambiguous. Trimming left V 3 bases short and J 5 bases short, with 16 bases between. The CDR3 is 15 amino acids. Germline-derived CDR1 and CDR2 are ENHRY and SYGVKD. The DNA for the CDR3 is TGTGCCATCAGTGATCGTGAGGGCCTGGCTTATGGCTACACCTTC. It translates to CAISDREGLAYGYTF.

The chain carries TRBV11-3 and TRBJ2-3; 9 bases align to TRBD1. With 4 bases clipped from V and 5 bases from J, the junction kept 4 bases outside the gene matches. CDR1 is SGHNT, CDR2 YENEEA, per germline. The CDR3 loop spans 14 amino acids. In DNA form, the CDR3 reads TGTGCCAGCAGCTGGGGACAGGGAGGAGATACGCAGTATTTT. Encoded protein: CASSWGQGGDTQYF. Using reference TRBV11-3 and TRBJ2-3 for the parts outside the CDR3, the full variable domain is EAGVVQSPRYKIIEKKQPVAFWCNPISGHNTLYWYLQNLGQGPELLIRYENEEAVDDSQLPKDRFSAERLKGVDSTLKIQPAELGDSAVYLCASSWGQGGDTQYFGPGTRLTVL.

This chain joins TRBV13 and TRBJ1-1, with D unresolved. The CDR3 extends over 14 amino acids. Trimming pared 6 bases from V and 0 bases from J, leaving 11 bases between. The germline V gene encodes CDR1 PRHDT and CDR2 FYEKMQ (reference sequence). CDR3 sequence reads: CASSPERMNTEAFF. The CDR3 nucleotides are TGTGCCAGCAGTCCGGAACGGATGAACACTGAAGCTTTCTTT.

The chain combines TRBV27 with TRBJ1-2; the match to TRBD1 covers 9 bases. The germline gives CDR1 MNHEY, CDR2 SMNVEV (reference sequence). Trimming at V came to 3 bases and at J to 4 bases, leaving 3 bases not matched to a gene. This CDR3 spans 14 amino acids. CDR3 sequence (DNA): TGTGCCAGCAGTTTCGGGACAGGGAGCTATGGCTACACCTTC. It specifies CASSFGTGSYGYTF.

This sequence joins TRBV27 and TRBJ2-7; D tentatively reads TRBD1 or TRBD2 (6 bases each). Between the trimmed V and J ends, which lost 3 bases and 7 bases, there was a span of 13 bases. The germline CDR1 and CDR2 sequences are MNHEY and SMNVEV (reference sequence). The CDR3 is 13 amino acids. In DNA form, the CDR3 reads TGTGCCAGCAGTTTGGGCCGGGGGCAAGAGCAGTACTTC. Protein sequence: CASSLGRGQEQYF.

By share, this clone ranks as large (0.1 to 1%). The chain joins TRBV6-5 to TRBJ1-5; 9 bases match TRBD1. The CDR3 sequence is 16 residues long. Germline CDR1 and CDR2: MNHEY and SVGAGI. Losses at the gene ends were 0 bases for V and 6 bases for J; bases not matched to a gene: 6. The DNA for the CDR3 is TGTGCCAGCAGTTACTCGACGGACAGGGGAGGTCAGCCCCAGCATTTT. Amino acid sequence: CASSYSTDRGGQPQHF.

In this sample, this clone turned up once. The chain carries TRBV7-8 and TRBJ2-7, with 12 positions matching TRBD2. Looked up from germline, CDR1 is SGHVS and CDR2 is FQNEAQ. V gave up 6 bases and J gave up 6 bases; unmatched junction bases: 6. CDR3 size: 14 residues. The CDR3, as DNA: TGTGCCAGCAGTCCACTAGCGGGGGGTTCCGAGCAGTACTTC. Protein sequence: CASSPLAGGSEQYF.

The sample holds one count of this clone. The chain joins TRBV6-5 to TRBJ1-2, with D uncertain. Germline V CDR1 and CDR2: MNHEY, SVGAGI. Trimming stripped 5 bases from V and 6 bases from J, with 4 bases between. The length of the CDR3 is 10 residues. This chain's CDR3 is CASSLNGYTF. The CDR3 region has the DNA TGTGCCAGCAGTCTAAATGGCTACACCTTC.

The chain recombines TRBV7-9 with TRBJ1-2, with 7 bases that match TRBD1. This CDR3 is 14 amino acids long. J was trimmed by 4 bases and V by 0 bases; bases with no gene match: 2. Germline loops: CDR1 SEHNR, CDR2 FQNEAQ (reference sequence). The CDR3 reads CASSLAGGFYGYTF. The CDR3 bases are TGTGCCAGCAGCTTAGCAGGGGGCTTCTATGGCTACACCTTC.

The genes are TRBV7-9 and TRBJ1-1, with TRBD1 matching over 11 bases. After removal of 5 bases from V and 3 bases from J, the junction contained 5 bases not matched to a gene. CDR3 length: 15 residues. CDR1 and CDR2 (germline): SEHNR, FQNEAQ (reference sequence). Here the CDR3 reads CASSTDRGHHTEAFF. CDR3 bases: TGTGCCAGCAGCACGGACAGGGGGCACCACACTGAAGCTTTCTTT.

This clone has just one count. V and J are TRBV2 and TRBJ2-3; TRBD2 agrees at 14 bases. The V gene's germline CDR1 is SNHLY and CDR2 FYNNEI. The V segment lost 2 bases and the J segment 3 bases; nucleotides outside the gene matches: 7. CDR3 length equals 18 residues. The CDR3 coding sequence is TGTGCCAGCAGTGAATTGGGCCGGACTAGCGGGGGGACAGATACGCAGTATTTT. It is translated as CASSELGRTSGGTDTQYF.

The chain recombines TRBV13 with TRBJ1-3, with TRBD1 as a possible D gene (5 bases). V dropped 5 bases and J dropped 0 bases, with 8 bases sitting between them. The CDR3 is 14 residues long. The germline gives CDR1 PRHDT, CDR2 FYEKMQ (reference sequence). The CDR3 spells CASSPGTSGNTIYF. The CDR3 DNA sequence: TGTGCCAGCAGCCCCGGGACCTCTGGAAACACCATATATTTT.

The chain combines TRBV10-3 with TRBJ1-3, with 8 bases aligning to TRBD1. V gave up 7 bases and J gave up 6 bases; unmatched junction bases: 8. The CDR3 sequence is 14 residues long. Germline values: CDR1 ENHRY, CDR2 SYGVKD. The CDR3 region is CAITSDRGPNTIYF. As DNA, the CDR3 is TGTGCCATCACTAGCGACAGGGGCCCAAACACCATATATTTT.

V and J are TRBV18 and TRBJ2-2, with D tentatively TRBD2 (5 bases). This CDR3 spans 14 amino acids. Germline CDR1 KGHSH, CDR2 LQKENI. V was cut by 6 bases and J by 5 bases, with 13 bases left in between. The CDR3 loop is CASSPAPGTGELFF. The CDR3 DNA sequence: TGTGCCAGCTCCCCAGCACCGGGAACCGGGGAGCTGTTTTTT.

V and J are TRBV2 and TRBJ2-2; D is possibly TRBD2 (5 bases). Trimming stripped 4 bases from V and 4 bases from J, with 13 bases between. CDR3 length: 15 amino acids. The V gene's germline CDR1 is SNHLY and CDR2 FYNNEI. The CDR3 DNA sequence: TGTGCCAGCAGTGGGGCTAGCAGTGGCACCGGGGAGCTGTTTTTT. Its protein is CASSGASSGTGELFF.

CDR3 sequence: CASSLAWGAVNNEQFF. In DNA form, the CDR3 reads TGTGCCAGCAGCTTAGCTTGGGGTGCCGTGAACAATGAGCAGTTCTTC. This sequence joins TRBV11-3 and TRBJ2-1; D gene uncertain. The V gene's germline CDR1 is SGHNT and CDR2 YENEEA. The V gene lost 1 base and the J gene lost 5 bases, with 15 bases spanning the gap. The CDR3 contains 16 residues.

CDR3 nucleotide sequence: TGTGCCAGCAGTGACTCGGGACACCCGGGAGAGACCCAGTACTTC. It translates to CASSDSGHPGETQYF. The chain recombines TRBV6-4 with TRBJ2-5; D might be TRBD1 (6 bases). In germline, CDR1 is MRHNA, CDR2 SNTAGT. The CDR3 runs 15 residues. V lost 0 bases, J lost 4 bases, and 12 bases lay in between.

The chain employs TRBV9 and TRBJ1-2; D remains unclear. The germline V and J ends were trimmed by 0 bases and 6 bases, with 12 bases remaining between them. The germline CDR1 and CDR2 sequences are SGDLS and YYNGEE. CDR3 length: 14 amino acids. The CDR3 loop reads CASSVENGRHGYTF. The CDR3 nucleotides read TGTGCCAGCAGCGTAGAAAACGGCCGACATGGCTACACCTTC.

The rearrangement joins TRBV11-2 to TRBJ1-5; D perhaps matches TRBD1 (5 bases). The CDR3 covers 17 residues. V lost 1 base and J lost 0, with 13 bases in between. The V gene's germline CDR1 is SGHAT and CDR2 FQNNGV. The CDR3 protein is CASSLGSGLYSNQPQHF. DNA of the CDR3: TGTGCCAGCAGCTTAGGGTCAGGGCTCTATAGCAATCAGCCCCAGCATTTT.

The chain carries TRBV4-1 and TRBJ1-1; D is perhaps TRBD1 (6 bases). Trimming removed 0 bases at V and 1 base at J, with 9 bases between. CDR1 and CDR2 (germline): MGHRA, YSYEKL. This CDR3 is 15 amino acids long. The CDR3 spells CASSQDRGPNTEAFF. The CDR3, as DNA: TGCGCCAGCAGCCAAGACAGGGGCCCGAACACTGAAGCTTTCTTT.

The CDR3 sequence is CASSASAALNTEAFF. The DNA for the CDR3 is TGCGCCAGCAGTGCGTCTGCAGCCCTAAACACTGAAGCTTTCTTT. This chain links TRBV10-1 with TRBJ1-1; no clear D gene. The V end was cut by 4 bases, the J end by 2 bases, with 14 bases between. CDR3 length: 15 amino acids. Germline lookup yields CDR1 WNHNN and CDR2 SYGVQD (reference sequence).

The chain has TRBV4-1 and TRBJ1-2; no definite D call. The CDR3 contains 13 residues. CDR1 is MGHRA and CDR2 is YSYEKL in the germline V gene. Trimming left V 5 bases short and J 4 bases short, with 11 bases between. CDR3 DNA sequence: TGCGCCAGCAGCAACCGGGAGCGCTATGGCTACACCTTC. It translates to CASSNRERYGYTF.